Following are 15 T cell receptor beta chains from one sample sequenced in a study of a mutant IDH1 vaccine in newly diagnosed glioma. Time point defined: week 35, safety follow-up. Every vaccine dose comprised 300 ug of mutant IDH1 20-mer peptide plus topical imiquimod. Libraries were prepared by immunoSEQ multiplex PCR; TCRdb keeps only in-frame clonotypes and omits some of them. The table has 41,000 or so clones, 80% to 90% seen once; the top ten hold approximately 1.6%. No antigens are known for them. Sequenced material: PBMCs, taken from a glioma patient whose treatment included an IDH1 peptide vaccine. The receptors stem from a middle-aged man with glioma.

Worth noting for this clone: A read error may produce the germline difference seen at one junction end. Different DNA sequences within this sample yield the same CDR3. The rearrangement joins TRBV7-2 to TRBJ1-1, with 7 nucleotides matching TRBD1. CDR1 and CDR2 (germline): SGHTA, FQGNSA. The CDR3 sequence is 15 residues long. The CDR3 loop is CASRQGRGGGTEAFF. DNA of the CDR3: TGTGCCAGCAGACAGGGGCGTGGAGGTGGCACTGAAGCCTTCTTT.

V gene TRBV13 combines with J gene TRBJ1-2; 7 bases agree with TRBD1. CDR1 and CDR2 (germline): PRHDT, FYEKMQ (reference sequence). Trimming took 4 bases from V and 8 from J; bases not matched to a gene: 4. The CDR3 has 12 residues. For the CDR3, the DNA is TGTGCCAGCAGCTCCCAGGGGGGAGGCTACACCTTC. This sequence encodes CASSSQGGGYTF.

The rearrangement uses TRBV11-3 and TRBJ2-3; weak D call: TRBD1 (6 bases). Germline V gene sequence: CDR1 SGHNT, CDR2 YENEEA. V was clipped by 5 bases and J by 4 bases, with 13 bases between them. The CDR3 is made up of 14 amino acids. The CDR3 nucleotides read TGTGCCAGCAGCGGGGGCAGGGGCTCAGATACGCAGTATTTT. This gives the protein CASSGGRGSDTQYF.

CDR3 sequence reads: CASSRWTGNSGNTIYF. DNA for the CDR3: TGTGCCAGCAGTCGATGGACAGGCAACTCTGGAAACACCATATATTTT. The genes are TRBV28 and TRBJ1-3, with TRBD1 matching 7 bases. Germline V gene sequence: CDR1 MDHEN, CDR2 SYDVKM. Germline trimming cut 5 bases from V and 0 bases from J; bases unmatched to any gene: 7. This CDR3 region has 16 residues.

This chain connects TRBV10-3 to TRBJ2-7, with 9 bases matching TRBD2. Germline trimming cut 5 bases from V and 2 bases from J; bases unmatched to any gene: 7. Germline V gene sequence: CDR1 ENHRY, CDR2 SYGVKD. This CDR3 spans 15 amino acids. The CDR3 DNA sequence: TGTGCCATCAGTCCCCCAGGACTAGCGACCTACGAGCAGTACGTC. Protein product: CAISPPGLATYEQYV.

The CDR3 nucleotides are TGCGCCAGCAGCTTGGCGGCAGGTTGGAGTAGCGGGCTTAACACAGATACGCAGTATTTT. It is translated as CASSLAAGWSSGLNTDTQYF. This chain connects TRBV5-1 to TRBJ2-3; TRBD2 aligns across 7 bases. The CDR3 length is 20 residues. The germline gives CDR1 SGHRS, CDR2 YFSETQ. Trimming at V came to 0 bases and at J to 2 bases, leaving 18 bases not matched to a gene.

The chain couples TRBV7-9 to TRBJ2-4, with 7 positions matching TRBD1. The V segment lost 5 bases and the J segment 3 bases; nucleotides outside the gene matches: 4. This CDR3 contains 14 residues. CDR1 and CDR2 from the germline V gene are SEHNR and FQNEAQ (reference sequence). The CDR3 loop is CASSNRGGKNIQYF. The CDR3 nucleotides read TGTGCCAGCAGCAACAGGGGCGGCAAAAACATTCAGTACTTC.

The chain joins TRBV11-2 to TRBJ1-4; TRBD1 is a possible D gene (5 bases). Germline V gives CDR1 SGHAT, CDR2 FQNNGV. V was trimmed by 6 bases and J by 6 bases, leaving 8 bases between them. This CDR3 is 12 amino acids long. The CDR3 spells CASSWGDEKLFF. The CDR3 bases are TGTGCCAGCAGTTGGGGGGATGAAAAACTGTTTTTT.

This chain connects TRBV7-2 to TRBJ2-2; D tentatively reads TRBD1 or TRBD2 (5 bases each). Per the germline V gene, CDR1 is SGHTA and CDR2 is FQGNSA. The ends were cut back, 2 bases at V and 4 bases at J, with 14 bases in the middle. CDR3 size: 16 residues. CDR3 DNA sequence: TGTGCCAGCAGCTTAAACCCCGGGGCCGTCACCGGGGAGCTGTTTTTT. Translated, it gives CASSLNPGAVTGELFF.

This chain joins TRBV5-8 and TRBJ2-7, with unresolved D. V lost 2 bases, J lost 2 bases, and 8 bases lay in between. Germline CDR1 SGHTS, CDR2 YDEGEE. This CDR3 comprises 13 residues. The CDR3 bases are TGTGCCAGCAGCTTCGACTTCGCCTACGAGCAGTACGTC. Translating it yields CASSFDFAYEQYV.

The rearrangement joins TRBV28 to TRBJ1-4, with D tentatively TRBD1 (6 bases). Germline V gene lookup returns CDR1 MDHEN and CDR2 SYDVKM. CDR3 size: 17 residues. V lost 4 bases to trimming and J lost 0 bases, with 15 bases between them. This CDR3 reads CASSSRGDPATNEKLFF. The DNA for the CDR3 is TGTGCCAGCAGTTCCAGGGGTGACCCAGCAACTAATGAAAAACTGTTTTTT. The entire variable domain, with the rest obtained from reference TRBV28 and TRBJ1-4, is as follows: DVKVTQSSRYLVKRTGEKVFLECVQDMDHENMFWYRQDPGLGLRLIYFSYDVKMKEKGDIPEGYSVSREKKERFSLILESASTNQTSMYLCASSSRGDPATNEKLFFGSGTQLSVL.

This clone appeared once. The chain carries TRBV5-6 and TRBJ1-5; the D is unclear. CDR1 SGHDT and CDR2 YYEEEE come from the germline V gene. V was shortened by 4 bases and J by 5 bases, with 10 bases between the two germline ends. The CDR3 loop spans 13 amino acids. The CDR3 is CASSPGLHQPQHF. The CDR3, as DNA: TGTGCCAGCAGCCCGGGTCTTCATCAGCCCCAGCATTTT.

The chain combines TRBV5-1 with TRBJ2-7, with 7 positions matching TRBD2. The CDR3 loop spans 15 amino acids. J was trimmed by 3 bases and V by 2 bases; bases with no gene match: 8. Germline lookup yields CDR1 SGHRS and CDR2 YFSETQ. The CDR3 protein is CASSLVAGSYYEQYF. CDR3 DNA sequence: TGCGCCAGCAGCTTAGTAGCGGGCAGCTACTACGAGCAGTACTTC.

The chain couples TRBV5-1 to TRBJ1-1; 8 nucleotides align to TRBD1. The V gene end was trimmed by 3 bases and the J gene end by 1 base; junction bases not matched to a gene: 5. CDR1 SGHRS and CDR2 YFSETQ come from the germline V gene. CDR3 size: 15 residues. CDR3 amino acids: CASSYGQGGNTEAFF. DNA for the CDR3: TGCGCCAGCAGCTATGGACAGGGCGGGAACACTGAAGCTTTCTTT.

CDR3 bases: TGCGCCAGCAGCTTGGTTGGGGAATGGGCGAACACCGGGGAGCTGTTTTTT. This gives the protein CASSLVGEWANTGELFF. This chain connects TRBV5-1 to TRBJ2-2; D remains unclear. Trimming left V 0 bases short and J 0 bases short, with 12 bases between. CDR3 length: 17 amino acids. Germline assignment: CDR1 SGHRS and CDR2 YFSETQ. Variable domain in full (rest from reference TRBV5-1 and TRBJ2-2): KAGVTQTPRYLIKTRGQQVTLSCSPISGHRSVSWYQQTPGQGLQFLFEYFSETQRNKGNFPGRFSGRQFSNSRSEMNVSTLELGDSALYLCASSLVGEWANTGELFFGEGSRLTVL.